Given below is one T cell receptor (beta chain) in context. Its specificity is unknown. Other DNA sequences in the sample encode the same CDR3. Negatively enriched CD4+ T cells were divided by CD45RA into naive and memory. The protocol was immunoSEQ multiplex PCR, while the TCRdb copy is restricted to in-frame clones and leaves out a portion. The profile shows roughly 2.6 million clones, more than 90% of them singletons. The entry originates in a study of shared clonotypes between healthy human individuals. Germline CDR1 reads SGHNT; CDR2 reads YENEEA. The CDR3 is made up of 12 amino acids. V was shortened by 0 bases and J by 8 bases, with 7 bases between the two germline ends. Study-wide results and limits: Generally, estimated richness proved larger in naive subsets than it did in memory subsets.

The sequence derives from a man younger than 35 in good health. Material for sequencing was naive CD4+ T cells sorted from blood. Subset in this sample: CD45RA+ positively selected. This rearrangement joins TRBV11-3 to TRBJ1-1; D may be TRBD1 (5 bases). Here the CDR3 DNA reads TGTGCCAGCAGCTTAGATGGGGGAGAAGCTTTCTTT. It translates to CASSLDGGEAFF.